The 25 T cell receptor beta chains given below trace back to one sample, sequenced in a study of blood T cell repertoires in COVID-19. Clones were read by immunoSEQ multiplex PCR, and TCRdb kept only the in-frame ones, dropping some. In the table there are some 220,000 clones, approximately 85% of which are singletons. The sequenced sample was peripheral blood. The receptors derive from a woman aged 70-85 years with COVID-19, enrolled during active disease.

The J gene is TRBJ2-3, the V gene TRBV14; TRBD2 is a possible D gene (5 bases). CDR1 and CDR2 (germline): SGHDN, FVKESK. The CDR3 is 13 amino acids. V was clipped by 5 bases and J by 4 bases, with 10 bases between them. The CDR3 here is CASSTQLADTQYF. Here the CDR3 DNA reads TGTGCCAGCAGCACCCAACTAGCAGATACGCAGTATTTT. The full variable domain, its missing parts supplied by reference TRBV14 and TRBJ2-3, is EAGVTQFPSHSVIEKGQTVTLRCDPISGHDNLYWYRRVMGKEIKFLLHFVKESKQDESGMPNNRFLAERTGGTYSTLKVQPAELEDSGVYFCASSTQLADTQYFGPGTRLTVL.

V usage is TRBV5-1 and J usage is TRBJ2-1; 10 bases align to TRBD2. Trimming removed 5 bases from V and 7 bases from J; junction bases left unmatched: 6. The CDR3 extends over 14 amino acids. Germline V gene data show CDR1 as SGHRS and CDR2 as YFSETQ. The CDR3 coding sequence is TGCGCCAGCAGGAAGGTAGCGGGAGGTAATGAGCAGTTCTTC. This translates into CASRKVAGGNEQFF.

This clone was observed once. The chain is built from TRBV10-3 and TRBJ2-7; TRBD2 agrees at 8 bases. Germline V gives CDR1 ENHRY, CDR2 SYGVKD. The ends lost 3 bases at V and 6 bases at J; junction bases unmatched: 7. The CDR3 spans 14 residues. The DNA for the CDR3 is TGTGCCATCAGTGATACGGCGGGAGGAGGCGAGCAGTACTTC. Amino acids: CAISDTAGGGEQYF.

The chain uses TRBV27 and TRBJ2-5; D is perhaps TRBD1 (5 bases). Germline CDR1 MNHEY, CDR2 SMNVEV (reference sequence). The CDR3 loop spans 14 amino acids. V lost 6 bases and J 5 bases, leaving 16 bases between the germline ends. The CDR3, as DNA: TGTGCCAGCAGGAGGCAGGGTGATAGGGAGACCCAGTACTTC. It encodes CASRRQGDRETQYF.

The V gene is TRBV2, the J gene TRBJ1-2, with D possibly matching TRBD1 (5 bases). The CDR3 runs to 12 residues. V shed 7 bases and J shed 3 bases, with 9 bases lying between them. The germline CDR1 and CDR2 sequences are SNHLY and FYNNEI. This CDR3 is CASIGGDYGYTF. The DNA of the CDR3 is TGTGCCAGCATCGGGGGTGACTATGGCTACACCTTC.

The chain uses TRBV30 and TRBJ2-5, with TRBD1 identical over 8 bases. The CDR3 is 15 residues long. Trimming cost V 4 bases and J 5 bases; bases outside gene matches: 12. Germline loops: CDR1 GTSNPN, CDR2 SVGIG (reference sequence). The chain's CDR3 is CAWKSAGQGRETQYF. CDR3 sequence (DNA): TGTGCCTGGAAGTCGGCTGGACAGGGAAGGGAGACCCAGTACTTC.

The V call is TRBV2, the J call TRBJ1-2, with D hard to call. Germline CDR1 reads SNHLY; CDR2 reads FYNNEI. Trimming cost V 4 bases and J 6 bases, with 3 bases left between them. CDR3 length equals 10 residues. CDR3 loop: CASSGDGYTF. CDR3 bases: TGTGCCAGCAGTGGAGATGGCTACACCTTC.

This clone occurred once. V gene TRBV5-1 combines with J gene TRBJ2-2, with a weak D call TRBD2 (5 bases). The V end lost 4 bases, the J end lost 0 bases, and 10 bases lay between the germline ends. CDR1 is SGHRS and CDR2 is YFSETQ in the germline V gene. This CDR3 contains 15 residues. CDR3 sequence (DNA): TGCGCCAGCAGCGGGCTAGCAGCGAACACCGGGGAGCTGTTTTTT. It yields the protein CASSGLAANTGELFF.

The genes are TRBV10-2 and TRBJ2-5; TRBD2 might be the D (6 bases). This CDR3 spans 14 amino acids. With 3 bases removed from V and 7 bases from J, the gap between germline ends came to 15 bases. Germline V gene sequence: CDR1 WSHSY, CDR2 SAAADI. The CDR3 region has the DNA TGCGCCAGCAGTGAAAGGGCGGGGCCTTGGACCCAGTACTTC. This sequence encodes CASSERAGPWTQYF.

This chain joins TRBV19 and TRBJ2-1, with 10 bases matching TRBD2. The CDR3 totals 17 residues. Germline assignment: CDR1 LNHDA and CDR2 SQIVND (reference sequence). V shed 6 bases and J 8 bases; nucleotides not matched to a gene: 16. The CDR3 DNA reads TGTGCCAGTAGGCCGACAGATTCTAGCGGGAGCCGCCATGAGCAGTTCTTC. It yields the protein CASRPTDSSGSRHEQFF.

The rearrangement uses TRBV6-8 and TRBJ2-3; 11 nucleotides align to TRBD2. The V gene's germline CDR1 is MNHGY and CDR2 SAAAGT. This CDR3 contains 19 residues. V lost 7 bases and J lost 0; bases outside the gene matches: 15. The CDR3 protein is CASMGVGTSGDGSTDTQYF. In nucleotides, the CDR3 is TGTGCCAGCATGGGCGTGGGGACTAGCGGCGATGGGAGCACAGATACGCAGTATTTT.

The J gene is TRBJ1-6, the V gene TRBV11-2; a weak D match, TRBD1 (6 bases). The CDR3 covers 16 residues. The V gene lost 6 bases and the J gene lost 9 bases, with 21 bases spanning the gap. The germline V gene has CDR1 SGHAT and CDR2 FQNNGV. CDR3 nucleotides: TGTGCCAGCAGTCCTTTACAGGGTACGAAACGTTCACCCCTCCACTTT. Its translation: CASSPLQGTKRSPLHF.

The chain couples TRBV19 to TRBJ2-3, with D unresolved. Per the germline V gene, CDR1 is LNHDA and CDR2 is SQIVND (reference sequence). Trimming cost V 3 bases and J 4 bases, with 8 bases left between them. The CDR3 has 13 residues. For the CDR3, the DNA is TGTGCCAGTAGTATGAGCGAGGCAGATACGCAGTATTTT. Translation: CASSMSEADTQYF.

This clone was seen only once. The genes are TRBV7-2 and TRBJ2-3, with TRBD2 identical over 7 bases. The CDR3 runs 16 residues. The V gene's germline CDR1 is SGHTA and CDR2 FQGNSA. Trimming removed 2 bases from V and 5 bases from J; junction bases left unmatched: 10. CDR3 coding DNA: TGTGCCAGCAGCTTAACGAGGACTAGATCCTTAGATACGCAGTATTTT. Its protein is CASSLTRTRSLDTQYF.

V usage is TRBV7-9 and J usage is TRBJ1-1; 7 nucleotides agree with TRBD1. From germline, CDR1 is SEHNR and CDR2 FQNEAQ (reference sequence). The V segment lost 4 bases and the J segment 0 bases; nucleotides outside the gene matches: 5. The CDR3 totals 15 residues. The CDR3 DNA reads as TGTGCCAGCAGCTCCGACAGGGAGATGAACACTGAAGCTTTCTTT. Translating it yields CASSSDREMNTEAFF.

The CDR3 bases are TGTGCCACGGAGCTAGCGGGAGCCGGGGAGCTGTTTTTT. Translation gives CATELAGAGELFF. The rearrangement joins TRBV2 to TRBJ2-2; 10 bases match TRBD2. With 10 bases clipped from V and 6 bases from J, the junction kept 5 bases outside the gene matches. Germline V gene lookup returns CDR1 SNHLY and CDR2 FYNNEI. This CDR3 contains 13 residues.

Regarding this clone: The same CDR3 also results from other DNA sequences found in this sample. This chain connects TRBV7-9 to TRBJ2-7; tentative D call: TRBD1 (6 bases). Germline CDR1 reads SEHNR; CDR2 reads FQNEAQ (reference sequence). The V end was cut by 4 bases, the J end by 2 bases, with 9 bases between. CDR3 length: 13 amino acids. This chain's CDR3 is CASSSQGPYEQYF. DNA of the CDR3: TGTGCCAGCAGCTCACAGGGTCCCTACGAGCAGTACTTC.

The V and J genes are TRBV19 and TRBJ1-6; 10 bases fit TRBD1. The CDR3 is 16 residues long. With V trimmed by 5 bases and J by 6 bases, 7 bases remained unmatched. CDR1 and CDR2 (germline): LNHDA, SQIVND (reference sequence). The DNA for the CDR3 is TGTGCCAGTAGTGGCCGGGACAGGGGACGTAATTCACCCCTCCACTTT. Translating it yields CASSGRDRGRNSPLHF. Full variable domain (outside the CDR3, taken from reference TRBV19 and TRBJ1-6): DGGITQSPKYLFRKEGQNVTLSCEQNLNHDAMYWYRQDPGQGLRLIYYSQIVNDFQKGDIAEGYSVSREKKESFPLTVTSAQKNPTAFYLCASSGRDRGRNSPLHFGNGTRLTVT.

This chain joins TRBV24-1 and TRBJ1-5; D is possibly TRBD1 (5 bases). Trimming took 2 bases from V and 7 from J, leaving 14 bases between them. The germline gives CDR1 KGHDR, CDR2 SFDVKD. CDR3 length: 15 amino acids. The CDR3 protein is CATSDSRGGWQPQHF. CDR3 DNA sequence: TGTGCCACCAGTGATTCCCGGGGGGGGTGGCAGCCCCAGCATTTT.

The rearrangement joins TRBV6-6 to TRBJ2-5, with 7 bases aligning to TRBD1. Germline CDR1 and CDR2: MNHNY and SVGAGI (reference sequence). J gave up 3 bases and V 7 bases, and 8 bases lay outside the gene matches. The CDR3 consists of 14 residues. The CDR3 DNA reads TGTGCCAGCATCCGGGACAGAACTAAAGAGACCCAGTACTTC. This gives the protein CASIRDRTKETQYF.

Only a few counts were recorded for this clone. This rearrangement joins TRBV14 to TRBJ2-5; D gene unclear. The germline V gene has CDR1 SGHDN and CDR2 FVKESK. This CDR3 spans 13 amino acids. V dropped 1 base and J dropped 5 bases, with 8 bases sitting between them. CDR3 bases: TGTGCCAGCAGCCAAGGGCTAGGCGAGACCCAGTACTTC. Translated: CASSQGLGETQYF.

The V gene is TRBV13, the J gene TRBJ1-3; 7 nucleotides match TRBD1. Germline V gene data show CDR1 as PRHDT and CDR2 as FYEKMQ (reference sequence). The CDR3 runs 15 residues. V shed 2 bases, J shed 4 bases, and the junction held 5 bases outside the gene matches. The CDR3: CASSLRTGAGNTIYF. DNA for the CDR3: TGTGCCAGCAGCTTAAGGACAGGCGCCGGAAACACCATATATTTT.

V usage is TRBV6-5 and J usage is TRBJ2-2; no reliable D call. Germline CDR1 and CDR2: MNHEY and SVGAGI. This CDR3 has 14 amino acids. The germline V and J ends were trimmed by 0 bases and 1 base, with 3 bases remaining between them. In DNA form, the CDR3 reads TGTGCCAGCAGTTACTCGAGGAACACCGGGGAGCTGTTTTTT. Translating gives CASSYSRNTGELFF.

This rearrangement joins TRBV18 to TRBJ2-2; 10 nucleotides match TRBD2. Germline CDR1 and CDR2: KGHSH and LQKENI. V was clipped by 2 bases and J by 4 bases; unmatched bases: 13. The CDR3 covers 19 residues. CDR3 coding DNA: TGTGCCAGCTCACCAGCGGCTAGCGGGAGTTTCGGCGGCACCGGGGAGCTGTTTTTT. Its protein product is CASSPAASGSFGGTGELFF.

This clone appeared a few times. This chain joins TRBV3-1 (or the pseudogene TRBV3-2) and TRBJ2-7, with D tentatively TRBD2 (5 bases). Germline values: CDR1 LGHDT, CDR2 YNNKEL (reference sequence). The ends were cut back, 1 base at V and 7 bases at J, with 11 bases in the middle. This CDR3 is built from 13 residues. CDR3 residues: CASSQVLRREQYF. The DNA for the CDR3 is TGTGCCAGCAGCCAAGTTCTAAGGAGGGAGCAGTACTTC.